The next 15 T cell receptor beta chains were all read from a single sample in a study of control samples from healthy donors and cancer patients. Clones were read by immunoSEQ multiplex PCR, and TCRdb kept only the in-frame ones, dropping some. The repertoire includes under 85,000 clones, approximately 88% of them detected once, and about 3.1% sits in the top ten. What was sequenced was PBMCs. The receptors were sampled from a woman in her 50s with lung cancer.

The chain links TRBV11-3 to TRBJ1-1; 7 nucleotides align to TRBD1. V gave up 5 bases and J gave up 7 bases; unmatched junction bases: 4. This CDR3 has 12 residues. Germline CDR1 SGHNT, CDR2 YENEEA. The chain's CDR3 is CASSPRDSEAFF. The CDR3, as DNA: TGTGCCAGCAGCCCCCGGGACAGTGAAGCTTTCTTT.

In this sample, this clone turned up a few times. The rearrangement links TRBV18 to TRBJ1-2; TRBD1 agrees at 7 bases. J lost 0 bases, V lost 1 base, and 5 bases had no gene match. CDR3 length: 16 amino acids. Germline CDR1 is KGHSH and CDR2 is LQKENI. The CDR3 DNA reads TGTGCCAGCTCACCACAGGGACAGACTCCTAACTATGGCTACACCTTC. Translation gives CASSPQGQTPNYGYTF. The variable domain in full, with the rest retrieved from reference TRBV18 and TRBJ1-2, is NAGVMQNPRHLVRRRGQEARLRCSPMKGHSHVYWYRQLPEEGLKFMVYLQKENIIDESGMPKERFSAEFPKEGPSILRIQQVVRGDSAAYFCASSPQGQTPNYGYTFGSGTRLTVV.

The chain joins TRBV2 to TRBJ1-5; D unclear. V dropped 4 bases and J dropped 0 bases, with 10 bases sitting between them. This CDR3 spans 15 amino acids. Germline V gene sequence: CDR1 SNHLY, CDR2 FYNNEI. The CDR3 loop is CASSGGGISNQPQHF. The DNA for the CDR3 is TGTGCCAGCAGTGGTGGAGGGATTAGCAATCAGCCCCAGCATTTT.

The V and J genes are TRBV7-2 and TRBJ1-2, with TRBD1 matching 9 bases. The germline CDR1 and CDR2 sequences are SGHTA and FQGNSA. CDR3 length: 16 amino acids. The trim removed 7 bases at V and 4 bases at J, leaving 13 bases unmatched. Written as DNA, the CDR3 is TGTGCCAGCACCCAGGGGTGGGGGACAGGGACCTATGGCTACACCTTC. Translation gives CASTQGWGTGTYGYTF.

The V call is TRBV28, the J call TRBJ2-7; possibly TRBD1 or TRBD2 for D (5 bases each). In germline, CDR1 is MDHEN, CDR2 SYDVKM. CDR3 length equals 14 residues. Trimming stripped 8 bases from V and 1 base from J, with 15 bases between. The CDR3 spells CASLGRRLSYEQYF. Written as DNA, the CDR3 is TGTGCCAGCCTGGGACGCCGACTATCCTACGAGCAGTACTTC.

This chain connects TRBV5-4 to TRBJ2-1; 7 bases agree with TRBD2. CDR1 and CDR2 (germline): SGHNT, YYREEE (reference sequence). The CDR3 is made up of 15 amino acids. Trimming at V came to 0 bases and at J to 5 bases, leaving 5 bases not matched to a gene. CDR3 in amino acids: CASSLVPRGDNEQFF. DNA of the CDR3: TGTGCCAGCAGCTTGGTCCCCCGGGGGGACAATGAGCAGTTCTTC.

V is TRBV11-2 and J is TRBJ1-2; possibly TRBD1 for D (5 bases). Germline values: CDR1 SGHAT, CDR2 FQNNGV. This CDR3 has 14 amino acids. Trimming removed 3 bases from V and 5 bases from J, with 13 bases in between. This chain's CDR3 is CASSLGPRGYGYTF. CDR3 sequence (DNA): TGTGCCAGCAGCTTGGGGCCTAGAGGGTATGGCTACACCTTC.

The chain links TRBV7-2 to TRBJ1-5; 8 nucleotides agree with TRBD1. CDR1 is SGHTA, CDR2 FQGNSA, per germline. This CDR3 spans 17 amino acids. Unmatched junction bases numbered 12, after V lost 3 bases and J lost 5 bases. CDR3 protein: CASSFFPGGAGDQPQHF. DNA of the CDR3: TGTGCCAGCAGCTTCTTCCCAGGGGGCGCGGGAGATCAGCCCCAGCATTTT.

This chain connects TRBV29-1 to TRBJ2-2; tentatively, D is TRBD2 (6 bases). Germline CDR1 is SQVTM and CDR2 is ANQGSEA. The CDR3 contains 17 residues. V was cut by 4 bases and J by 3 bases, with 21 bases left in between. Here the CDR3 DNA reads TGCAGCGTTGCGCGCAGGGAGGATTTTTTAGACACCGGGGAGCTGTTTTTT. This sequence encodes CSVARREDFLDTGELFF.

The rearrangement uses TRBV2 and TRBJ2-7; TRBD1 matches 10 bases. Trimming removed 11 bases from V and 3 bases from J; junction bases left unmatched: 7. This CDR3 spans 13 amino acids. Germline CDR1 SNHLY, CDR2 FYNNEI. The CDR3 region has the DNA TGTGCCGGAGGGACAGGGGAGGTCTACGAGCAGTACTTC. Its protein product is CAGGTGEVYEQYF.

This chain joins TRBV7-6 and TRBJ1-1; 9 bases fit TRBD1. The V gene's germline CDR1 is SGHVS and CDR2 FNYEAQ. There are 15 residues in the CDR3. Trimming removed 3 bases from V and 4 bases from J; junction bases left unmatched: 6. CDR3 in DNA: TGTGCCAGCAGCTTGGGAACAGGGGGCGTCACTGAAGCTTTCTTT. This codes for CASSLGTGGVTEAFF.

The chain uses TRBV6-5 and TRBJ1-1; the D gene is possibly TRBD1 (6 bases). The CDR3 runs 13 residues. CDR1 MNHEY and CDR2 SVGAGI come from the germline V gene. Trimming removed 7 bases at V and 2 bases at J, with 11 bases between. CDR3 sequence: CASNTGLNTEAFF. DNA of the CDR3: TGTGCCAGCAATACAGGGCTTAACACTGAAGCTTTCTTT.

J is TRBJ1-2 and V is TRBV7-3, with 8 positions matching TRBD1. Germline CDR1 is SGHTA and CDR2 is FQGTGA. CDR3 length equals 15 residues. Trimming at V came to 5 bases and at J to 7 bases, leaving 12 bases not matched to a gene. The CDR3 region is CASSVGQGGIGGYTF. Here the CDR3 DNA reads TGTGCCAGCAGCGTTGGACAGGGAGGGATTGGTGGCTACACCTTC.

V and J are TRBV14 and TRBJ2-3; D may be TRBD1 or TRBD2 (5 bases each). The CDR3 length is 15 residues. Germline V CDR1 and CDR2: SGHDN, FVKESK. The ends were cut back, 2 bases at V and 0 bases at J, with 9 bases in the middle. CDR3 in amino acids: CASSQRDGSTDTQYF. CDR3 in DNA: TGTGCCAGCAGCCAAAGGGACGGTAGCACAGATACGCAGTATTTT. Looking up the rest from reference TRBV14 and TRBJ2-3 gives the full variable domain: EAGVTQFPSHSVIEKGQTVTLRCDPISGHDNLYWYRRVMGKEIKFLLHFVKESKQDESGMPNNRFLAERTGGTYSTLKVQPAELEDSGVYFCASSQRDGSTDTQYFGPGTRLTVL.

The genes are TRBV19 and TRBJ1-6; the D is unclear. The CDR3 is made up of 12 amino acids. The germline V gene encodes CDR1 LNHDA and CDR2 SQIVND (reference sequence). The V gene lost 6 bases and the J gene lost 7 bases, with 7 bases spanning the gap. CDR3: CASRLANSPLHF. The CDR3 DNA sequence: TGTGCCAGTAGATTAGCCAATTCACCCCTCCACTTT.